This T cell receptor (beta chain) is drawn from a study of blood T cell repertoires in COVID-19. Whole-study context: The United States, Italy and Spain supplied acute and convalescent COVID-19 samples.

The assay was immunoSEQ multiplex PCR, and TCRdb's table has in-frame clones only and misses some. The sample has about 240,000 clones; around 90% are singletons. Germline loops: CDR1 MNHEY, CDR2 SVGEGT. The ends lost 0 bases at V and 2 bases at J; junction bases unmatched: 3. There are 15 residues in the CDR3. The V and J genes are TRBV6-2 or TRBV6-3 and TRBJ2-7; 8 nucleotides align to TRBD2. The sample comprised peripheral blood. This sequence originates from a man aged 60 to 75 who had recovered from COVID-19. The CDR3 DNA reads TGTGCCAGCAGTTACTCTAGTAGCGGGACCTACGAGCAGTACTTC. It yields the protein CASSYSSSGTYEQYF.